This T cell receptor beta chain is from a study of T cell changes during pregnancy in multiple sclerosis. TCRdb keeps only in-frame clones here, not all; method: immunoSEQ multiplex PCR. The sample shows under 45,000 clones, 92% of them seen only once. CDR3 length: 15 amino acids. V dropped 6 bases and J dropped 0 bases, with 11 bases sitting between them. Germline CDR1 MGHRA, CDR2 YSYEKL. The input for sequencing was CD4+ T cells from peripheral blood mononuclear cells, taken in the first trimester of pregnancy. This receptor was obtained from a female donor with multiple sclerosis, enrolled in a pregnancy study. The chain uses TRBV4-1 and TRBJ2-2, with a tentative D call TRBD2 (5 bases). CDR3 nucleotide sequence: TGCGCCAGCAGTCGCCTAGCAGCGAACACCGGGGAGCTGTTTTTT. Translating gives CASSRLAANTGELFF.